This TCR beta chain was obtained from a study of T cells in Graves' hyperthyroidism and ophthalmopathy (dated by TCRdb to the late 2010s). Regarding the research as a whole: Peripheral blood samples were taken at the time of initial diagnosis, prior to any treatment. TCR V-J signatures able to tell the groups apart were searched for in a discovery cohort of 90 to 100 patients, of whom under 45 had Graves' ophthalmopathy and some 60 had stable Graves' hyperthyroidism. Prospective prediction of ophthalmopathy was tested in an independent validation cohort consisting of some 19 hyperthyroidism patients and some 15 patients who later progressed to ophthalmopathy. The 100 or so discovery patients were randomly divided into training and test sets at a 7:3 ratio. In more than 5 Graves' hyperthyroidism patients, the study also compared T-cell repertoires from thyroid tissue with T-cell repertoires from blood. Following sampling, methimazole starting at 30 mg daily was given to hyperthyroidism patients, and high-dose intravenous methylprednisolone was given to ophthalmopathy patients. The paper reports TCR Vbeta CDR3 sequencing of approximately 130 peripheral blood samples: approximately 41 ophthalmopathy, over 70 hyperthyroidism and some 17 progressor patients. Paper-wide results and their limitations: Blood samples also contained most of the expanded thyroid clonotypes (frequency above 0.001), which suggests that blood repertoires may reflect thyroid immune responses. A 13 V-J signature model separated ophthalmopathy from stable hyperthyroidism, with over 85% sensitivity and 81% to 83% specificity in cross-validation and 80%/75% in testing. During validation, the model predicted progression to ophthalmopathy a median of approximately 6.5 months ahead of onset, with around 70% sensitivity and 72.22% specificity. Sample size was not statistically predetermined, and investigators were not blinded to group allocation.

Stable Graves' hyperthyroidism was defined as no progression to ophthalmopathy during 18 months of follow-up. Hyperthyroidism patients were newly diagnosed, with disease duration under 2 months, and aged 18 to 65 years. Any patient with an uncontrolled infection, another autoimmune disease, pregnancy or lactation was excluded. Diagnoses relied on clinical symptoms, serum thyroxine and TRAb, thyroid ultrasound and orbital computed tomography. PBMCs were isolated from 7.5 to 10 ml of fresh peripheral blood by Ficoll-Paque density gradient centrifugation. Total RNA was extracted using Trizol reagent, and RNA quality was assessed on an Agilent 2100 Bioanalyzer. Amplification of TCR beta CDR3 regions was carried out from RNA transcripts. For the first round of RT-PCR on the TCR CDR3, the HTBI primer set was used together with the Qiagen OneStep RT-PCR kit. Libraries were constructed in a second round of multiplex PCR, after which size selection and purification were performed. Libraries were sequenced paired-end with 100 bp reads on an Illumina HiSeq2000. As for the authors' bioinformatics: SOAPnuke was used to process the raw data, throwing out any read that contained adapters or uncalled bases, had a mean Phred below 15, or lacked an exact constant-primer or identifier match. COPE v1.2.5 was used to merge the high-quality paired reads, and each unique nucleotide sequence was defined as a clonotype. MiTCR v1.1 was used to align clonotypes to the IMGT TRBV, TRBD and TRBJ reference segments. Only V-J combinations with frequency above 0.0001, covering 99% to 99.2% of repertoires, were analysed. The TCS score was defined as F50 (clonal expansion) divided by E x V (chaos), with BLOSUM62-based TCRdist calculated between CDR3 peptides within each V-J. Welch's t-statistics and random forest reduced around 550 V-J features to roughly 13, which were used in a naive Bayes classifier (R e1071). Thyroid-blood repertoire similarity was quantified with the Morisita-Horn index. TCRdb reprocessing: public reads trimmed at Q25 with fastp, clones called with MiXCR, in-frame beta chains kept. Each record represents a unique CDR3 protein, reported with the most common genes and DNA among its rows. These V and J calls originate from TCRdb's pipeline instead of the authors' own analysis. For this sample the table gives nearly 750,000 distinct CDR3 sequences, of which approximately 40% were detected only once. The ten largest clonotypes hold around 31% of the sample.

As concerns this clonotype: No antigen is known for it. Qualities for individual bases were not recorded, and no much larger clone is one base off.

Trimming takes 5 bases off V and 2 bases off J; junction bases not matched to a gene: 5. The CDR3 sequence holds 14 residues, the cysteine and phenylalanine included. The kept DNA is CDR3 alone, 42 bases in frame from the first base. The germline V gene sets CDR1 to SGHRS and CDR2 to YFSETQ. The chain is assembled from TRBV5-1 and TRBJ2-7, and TRBD1 aligns with 9 junction nucleotides. The sample consisted of blood. The receptor was isolated from a woman aged 40-49 years with Graves' hyperthyroidism. The DNA sequence reads TGCGCCAGCAGGGGGACAGGGAGCACCTACGAGCAGTACTTC. Translation gives CASRGTGSTYEQYF.